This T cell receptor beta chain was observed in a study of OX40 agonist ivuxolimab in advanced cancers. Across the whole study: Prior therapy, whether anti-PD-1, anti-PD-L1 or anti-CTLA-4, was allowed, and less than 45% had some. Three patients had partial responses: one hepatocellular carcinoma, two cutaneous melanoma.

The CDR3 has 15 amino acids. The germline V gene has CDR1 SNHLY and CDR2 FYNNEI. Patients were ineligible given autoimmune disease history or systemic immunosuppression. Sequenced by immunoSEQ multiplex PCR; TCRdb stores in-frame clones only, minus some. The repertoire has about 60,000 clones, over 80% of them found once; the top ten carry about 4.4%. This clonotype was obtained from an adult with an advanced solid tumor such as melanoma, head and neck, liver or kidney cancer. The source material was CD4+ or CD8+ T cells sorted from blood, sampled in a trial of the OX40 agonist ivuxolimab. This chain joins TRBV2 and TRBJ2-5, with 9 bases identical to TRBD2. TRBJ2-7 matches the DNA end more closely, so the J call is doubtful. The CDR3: CASSVLAGASYEQYF. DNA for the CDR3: TGTGCCAGCAGTGTATTAGCGGGAGCCTCCTACGAGCAGTACTTC.